The 18 T cell receptor beta chains reported below all come from one sample, sequenced in a study of Ad26.COV2.S vaccination and SARS-CoV-2 variants. Measured with immunoSEQ multiplex PCR; TCRdb has only the in-frame clones, and not every one. This table has 380,000 or so clones, 83% appearing once. Treatment given: roughly 19 received Ad26.COV2.S at low or high dose, single or two shots; about 5 received placebo; per-sample allocation not given. Following the first vaccine or placebo injection, samples were taken on day 63. Here the sequenced sample was peripheral blood, taken in a trial of Ad26.COV2.S vaccine versus placebo. Receptor source: a person aged 18-60 years who received the Ad26.COV2.S COVID-19 vaccine or a placebo.

The CDR3 bases are TGTGCCAGCAGAGAGGACGGGGGCTACACCTTC. Its protein is CASREDGGYTF. The V call is TRBV2, the J call TRBJ1-2; no firm D call. Trimming took 6 bases from V and 8 from J, leaving 10 bases between them. Germline V gene data show CDR1 as SNHLY and CDR2 as FYNNEI. The CDR3 totals 11 residues.

The genes are TRBV29-1 and TRBJ1-1, with D uncertain. V gave up 7 bases and J gave up 0 bases, with 9 bases separating them. The CDR3 has 12 amino acids. The V gene's germline CDR1 is SQVTM and CDR2 ANQGSEA. The CDR3 DNA is TGCAGCGCGATAAGGGTGAACACTGAAGCTTTCTTT. It encodes CSAIRVNTEAFF.

This sequence joins TRBV4-3 and TRBJ2-2, with 7 bases lining up with TRBD2. The CDR3 runs 14 residues. The germline CDR1 and CDR2 sequences are LGHNA and YSLEER. Losses at the gene ends were 3 bases for V and 7 bases for J; bases not matched to a gene: 5. CDR3 in amino acids: CASSHRWGGGELFF. CDR3 nucleotides: TGCGCCAGCAGCCACAGGTGGGGGGGCGGGGAGCTGTTTTTT.

This clone has just one count. The V gene is TRBV5-1, the J gene TRBJ1-1; the match to TRBD1 covers 9 bases. CDR1 and CDR2 (germline): SGHRS, YFSETQ. This CDR3 comprises 15 residues. The V gene end was trimmed by 4 bases and the J gene end by 1 base; junction bases not matched to a gene: 5. The CDR3 DNA reads TGCGCCAGCAGCGCCGGACAGGGGTGGAACACTGAAGCTTTCTTT. Its protein product is CASSAGQGWNTEAFF.

The chain combines TRBV18 with TRBJ1-2, with 9 nucleotides matching TRBD1. The trim removed 6 bases at V and 8 bases at J, leaving 10 bases unmatched. Germline assignment: CDR1 KGHSH and CDR2 LQKENI. The CDR3 runs 14 residues. CDR3 protein: CASSQGQGVDGYTF. The CDR3 region has the DNA TGTGCCAGCTCTCAGGGACAGGGAGTTGACGGCTACACCTTC.

The chain combines TRBV21-1 with TRBJ2-1. TRBV21-1 constitutes a pseudogene. The CDR3 loop spans 13 amino acids. CDR3 sequence (DNA): TGTGCCAGCAGCAACGGAACCTACAATGAGCAGTTCTTC. As protein: CASSNGTYNEQFF.

J is TRBJ1-2 and V is TRBV3-1 (or the pseudogene TRBV3-2); 8 bases are a match to TRBD1. This CDR3 comprises 12 residues. CDR1 and CDR2 from the germline V gene are LGHDT and YNNKEL (reference sequence). The trim removed 4 bases at V and 7 bases at J, leaving 2 bases unmatched. The CDR3 here is CASSPGQVGYTF. The CDR3 DNA reads TGTGCCAGCAGCCCGGGACAGGTTGGCTACACCTTC.

This sequence joins TRBV10-3 and TRBJ2-3; tentative D call: TRBD1 (6 bases). The CDR3 sequence is 13 residues long. Trimming removed 0 bases at V and 9 bases at J, with 10 bases between. Germline V gene lookup returns CDR1 ENHRY and CDR2 SYGVKD. Here the CDR3 DNA reads TGTGCCATCAGTGAGTCGGTGACAGGAACGCAGTATTTT. Translation: CAISESVTGTQYF.

This sequence joins TRBV30 and TRBJ1-2; D is unclear. CDR1 is GTSNPN and CDR2 is SVGIG in the germline V gene (reference sequence). The CDR3 runs to 12 residues. The germline V and J ends were trimmed by 1 base and 3 bases, with 6 bases remaining between them. CDR3 DNA sequence: TGTGCCTGGAGTGGGGCAGACTATGGCTACACCTTC. This gives the protein CAWSGADYGYTF.

The V and J genes are TRBV19 and TRBJ1-1, with 8 positions matching TRBD1. The CDR3 extends over 15 amino acids. The germline V gene encodes CDR1 LNHDA and CDR2 SQIVND (reference sequence). V dropped 7 bases and J dropped 2; count of bases not matched to a gene: 9. Here the CDR3 DNA reads TGTGCCAGTACCCCTCTAGGACAGGGTAACACTGAAGCTTTCTTT. Translated, it gives CASTPLGQGNTEAFF.

On this clone: Distinct nucleotide sequences in the sample also encode this CDR3. This chain links TRBV5-4 with TRBJ2-2; D might be TRBD1 or TRBD2, each matching 5 bases. The V end lost 4 bases, the J end lost 2 bases, and 15 bases lay between the germline ends. Germline values: CDR1 SGHNT, CDR2 YYREEE (reference sequence). This CDR3 spans 16 amino acids. CDR3 nucleotides: TGTGCCAGCAGCCTCCCGGGACGAGCCAACACCGGGGAGCTGTTTTTT. This codes for CASSLPGRANTGELFF. Complete variable domain (other parts from reference TRBV5-4 and TRBJ2-2): ETGVTQSPTHLIKTRGQQVTLRCSSQSGHNTVSWYQQALGQGPQFIFQYYREEENGRGNFPPRFSGLQFPNYSSELNVNALELDDSALYLCASSLPGRANTGELFFGEGSRLTVL.

The chain couples TRBV27 to TRBJ2-6; D is unclear. Trimming left V 4 bases short and J 0 bases short, with 10 bases between. Germline CDR1 reads MNHEY; CDR2 reads SMNVEV (reference sequence). This CDR3 comprises 16 residues. CDR3 residues: CASSSPRLSGANVLTF. The CDR3 nucleotides are TGTGCCAGCAGTTCGCCTCGCCTCTCTGGGGCCAACGTCCTGACTTTC.

J is TRBJ1-2 and V is TRBV7-2; D is possibly TRBD1 (6 bases). V was shortened by 5 bases and J by 4 bases, with 17 bases between the two germline ends. The CDR3 contains 15 residues. Germline V gene lookup returns CDR1 SGHTA and CDR2 FQGNSA. The CDR3 DNA reads as TGTGCCAGCAGCGCTAGCCGGGACATATTCTATGGCTACACCTTC. This sequence encodes CASSASRDIFYGYTF. The entire variable domain, with the rest obtained from reference TRBV7-2 and TRBJ1-2, is as follows: GAGVSQSPSNKVTEKGKDVELRCDPISGHTALYWYRQSLGQGLEFLIYFQGNSAPDKSGLPSDRFSAERTGGSVSTLTIQRTQQEDSAVYLCASSASRDIFYGYTFGSGTRLTVV.

The chain recombines TRBV11-3 with TRBJ2-1; no definite D call. The CDR3 sequence is 12 residues long. Germline V gene data show CDR1 as SGHNT and CDR2 as YENEEA. V gave up 5 bases and J gave up 9 bases, with 11 bases separating them. CDR3: CASSTYSGEQFF. In DNA, the CDR3 is TGTGCCAGCAGCACCTACTCGGGTGAGCAGTTCTTC.

CDR3 bases: TGTGCCAGCAGCCAAGTTACAGCGGGAGGCCCAGATACGCAGTATTTT. It translates to CASSQVTAGGPDTQYF. This rearrangement joins TRBV4-2 to TRBJ2-3; 9 bases match TRBD2. This CDR3 region has 16 residues. The germline V gene has CDR1 LGHNA and CDR2 YNFKEQ. With 1 base clipped from V and 4 bases from J, the junction kept 6 bases outside the gene matches.

The rearrangement links TRBV29-1 to TRBJ2-2; the D gene is possibly TRBD2 (5 bases). The CDR3 runs 14 residues. Per germline, CDR1 SQVTM and CDR2 ANQGSEA. V lost 5 bases, J lost 4 bases, and 14 bases lay in between. The CDR3 sequence is CSVFVRTATGELFF. CDR3 bases: TGCAGCGTTTTTGTCCGGACTGCCACCGGGGAGCTGTTTTTT.

The rearrangement uses TRBV5-1 and TRBJ1-4; possibly TRBD1 for D (5 bases). This CDR3 is built from 13 residues. From germline, CDR1 is SGHRS and CDR2 YFSETQ. Trimming pared 4 bases from V and 7 bases from J, leaving 11 bases between. Written as DNA, the CDR3 is TGCGCCAGCAGCCGGGGGGAATCTGAAAAACTGTTTTTT. Amino acids: CASSRGESEKLFF.

The chain is built from TRBV3-1 (or the pseudogene TRBV3-2) and TRBJ1-5; the D is unclear. Trimming stripped 1 base from V and 4 bases from J, with 5 bases between. CDR3 size: 13 residues. The germline CDR1 and CDR2 sequences are LGHDT and YNNKEL (reference sequence). The CDR3 DNA is TGTGCCAGCAGCCAAGGCCCTAATCAGCCCCAGCATTTT. Translated, it gives CASSQGPNQPQHF.